This TCR beta chain was retrieved from a study of response to subunit inactivated influenza vaccine. Study conclusions and caveats: With each seasonal influenza vaccination, the authors suggested, few new T cells are recruited.

TCRdb ran MiXCR on the RT-PCR reads and lists one entry per CDR3 protein. The profile shows roughly 670,000 distinct CDR3 sequences, about 14% of them singletons. This clonotype was counted a few times. The antigen is unknown. The clonotype originates from a man aged 50 to 59 who received an inactivated influenza vaccine. The starting material was PBMCs from blood, obtained less than 15 days before vaccination.

CDR3 DNA: TGCGCCAGCAGCCAAGAGCCCCCCGGGGGTAGCGGTTACAATGAGCAGTTCTTC. Translated: CASSQEPPGGSGYNEQFF. The V gene is TRBV4-3, the J gene TRBJ2-1; D is possibly TRBD2 (6 bases). The length of the CDR3 is 18 residues. The germline V gene has CDR1 LGHNA and CDR2 YSLEER. V dropped 0 bases and J dropped 4 bases, with 19 bases sitting between them.